This T cell receptor (beta chain) stems from a study of T cells after yellow fever vaccination. This clonotype was picked up many times. The CDR3 has 14 residues. The J segment lost 3 bases and the V segment lost 5 bases, leaving 4 bases of the junction unmatched. Germline assignment: CDR1 DFQATT and CDR2 SNEGSKA (reference sequence). TCRdb recomputed calls from the 5' RACE reads with MiXCR, one row per CDR3 protein. The data hold about 370,000 distinct CDR3 sequences, with about 9.9% observed a single time. This chain joins TRBV20-1 and TRBJ2-1, with TRBD2 matching 10 bases. The clonotype comes from a young man who received the YFV17D yellow fever vaccine. The starting material was PBMCs, obtained on the day of the first yellow fever vaccination. Here the CDR3 DNA reads TGCAGTGCTTTTCTAGCGGGGGTCTACAATGAGCAGTTCTTC. It codes for CSAFLAGVYNEQFF.